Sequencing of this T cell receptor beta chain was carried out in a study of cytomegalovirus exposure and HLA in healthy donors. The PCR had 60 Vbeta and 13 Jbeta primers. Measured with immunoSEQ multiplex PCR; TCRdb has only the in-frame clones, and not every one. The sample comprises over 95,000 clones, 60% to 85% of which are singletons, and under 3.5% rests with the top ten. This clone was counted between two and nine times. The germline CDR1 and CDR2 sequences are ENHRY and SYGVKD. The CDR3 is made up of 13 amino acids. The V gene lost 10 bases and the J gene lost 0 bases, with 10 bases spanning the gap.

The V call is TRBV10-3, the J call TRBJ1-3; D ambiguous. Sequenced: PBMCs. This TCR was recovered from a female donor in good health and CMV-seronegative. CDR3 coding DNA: TGTGCCACCGCAGAAAACTCTGGAAACACCATATATTTT. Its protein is CATAENSGNTIYF.